One and the same sample provided the 6 T cell receptor beta chains below, sequenced in a study of cytomegalovirus exposure and HLA in healthy donors (dated by TCRdb to 2016 to 2017). The protocol used for the library was the immunoSEQ multiplex PCR assay. A mixture of 60 forward primers for TCR Vbeta segments and 13 reverse primers for TCR Jbeta segments was used in the multiplex PCR. TCRdb carries this immuneACCESS record with in-frame sequences only. Its versions omit some clonotypes, under half of them owing to an unresolved V gene in the studies checked, with the rest unexplained. The sample table includes around 75,000 clones. The ten largest clones capture roughly 13% of the sample. Sample: PBMCs. These receptors were collected from a man between 50 and 59 years old in good health and CMV-seropositive.

The rearrangement uses TRBV18 and TRBJ1-5; D is undetermined. The CDR3 is 15 amino acids. Germline lookup yields CDR1 KGHSH and CDR2 LQKENI. V lost 4 bases, J lost 6 bases, and 16 bases lay in between. The CDR3 sequence: CASSLLAVSGQPQHF. The CDR3 DNA reads as TGTGCCAGCTCACTCTTGGCCGTTTCAGGTCAGCCCCAGCATTTT.

This chain joins TRBV19 and TRBJ2-7; D call uncertain. V was pared by 3 bases and J by 4 bases, with 7 bases between. From germline, CDR1 is LNHDA and CDR2 SQIVND (reference sequence). The CDR3 runs 12 residues. CDR3 bases: TGTGCCAGTAGTATCAGGCCTTACGAGCAGTACTTC. Protein product: CASSIRPYEQYF.

About this clone: In the same sample, other DNA sequences code for this CDR3. CDR3 amino acids: CALSKLEGLAVSTDTQYF. Written as DNA, the CDR3 is TGTGCTTTAAGTAAGTTGGAGGGTCTAGCGGTTAGCACAGATACGCAGTATTTT. V usage is TRBV19 and J usage is TRBJ2-3; 7 bases are shared with TRBD2. The CDR3 has 18 residues. Germline assignment: CDR1 LNHDA and CDR2 SQIVND (reference sequence).

V gene TRBV6-1 combines with J gene TRBJ2-5, with TRBD2 identical over 7 bases. The CDR3 contains 14 residues. The germline V gene encodes CDR1 MNHNS and CDR2 SASEGT. V gave up 4 bases and J gave up 4 bases; unmatched junction bases: 6. The CDR3 bases are TGTGCCAGCAGTGGGACTAGATACGGAGAGACCCAGTACTTC. Its protein product is CASSGTRYGETQYF.

The chain links TRBV5-1 to TRBJ2-1; D is perhaps TRBD1 (6 bases). With 6 bases removed from V and 7 bases from J, the gap between germline ends came to 17 bases. The germline gives CDR1 SGHRS, CDR2 YFSETQ. This CDR3 comprises 14 residues. This chain's CDR3 is CASTKNRAQNEQFF. The CDR3, as DNA: TGCGCCAGCACGAAGAACAGGGCTCAGAATGAGCAGTTCTTC.

The CDR3 sequence: CARTKGGFPRGANVLTF. CDR3 DNA: TGTGCCAGAACCAAAGGAGGGTTCCCCCGGGGGGCCAACGTCCTGACTTTC. The chain carries TRBV5-3 and TRBJ2-6; D is possibly TRBD2 (6 bases). TRBV5-3 is filed as an ORF, its function uncertain. The CDR3 is 17 residues long. Trimming removed 6 bases from V and 4 bases from J, with 20 bases in between.